Sequencing of this T cell receptor beta chain was carried out in a study of blood T cells in healthy people across ages. For the second PCR, which ran for about 7 to 12 cycles, a sample-barcoded 5' primer and a J-beta primer mix were used. Via MiXCR, TCRdb re-called the 5' RACE reads, giving one row per CDR3 protein. The data hold about 1.5 million distinct CDR3 sequences, with 35% to 45% observed a single time. The CDR3 sequence is 17 residues long. Per germline, CDR1 MNHEY and CDR2 SVGAGI. The junction had 4 bases not matched to a gene; V was cut back by 0 bases and J by 7 bases. This TCR was sampled from a woman under 30 in good health. The sample comprised blood. The gene calls are TRBV6-5 and TRBJ2-3; 16 nucleotides line up with TRBD2. CDR3 amino acids: CASSYSGLAGGPYTQYF. The CDR3 DNA follows: TGTGCCAGCAGTTACTCGGGACTAGCGGGAGGGCCATATACGCAGTATTTT.